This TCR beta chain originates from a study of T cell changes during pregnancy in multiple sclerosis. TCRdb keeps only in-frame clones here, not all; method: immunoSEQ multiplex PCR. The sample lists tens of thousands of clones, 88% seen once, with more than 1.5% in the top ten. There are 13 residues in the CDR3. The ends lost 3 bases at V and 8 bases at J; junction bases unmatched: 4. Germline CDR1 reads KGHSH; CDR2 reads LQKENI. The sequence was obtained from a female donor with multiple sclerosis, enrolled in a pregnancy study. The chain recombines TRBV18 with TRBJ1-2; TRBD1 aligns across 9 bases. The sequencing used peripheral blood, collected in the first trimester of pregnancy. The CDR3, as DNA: TGTGCCAGCTCACCGGGACAGGGTTTGGGCTACACCTTC. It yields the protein CASSPGQGLGYTF.